The next 10 T cell receptor beta chains were all read from a single sample in a study of blood T cells in healthy people across ages. Sample-barcoded 5' priming and a J-beta primer mix drove a second PCR of about 6 to 12 cycles. TCRdb re-called the 5' RACE reads through MiXCR, storing one row per CDR3 protein. This sample has some 670,000 distinct CDR3 sequences, with over 40% found just once. Input material: blood. These receptors all stem from a woman older than 75 in good health.

As DNA, the CDR3 is TGTGCCAGCAGCCCCCCCCGAGACTACAATGAGCAGTACTTC. This encodes CASSPPRDYNEQYF. This rearrangement joins TRBV28 to TRBJ2-1; TRBD2 might be the D (5 bases). The assigned J gene may be wrong: the sequence end matches TRBJ2-7 better. This CDR3 spans 14 amino acids. The V gene's germline CDR1 is MDHEN and CDR2 SYDVKM.

The rearrangement links TRBV5-1 to TRBJ2-3, with 10 nucleotides matching TRBD2. The length of the CDR3 is 16 residues. V lost 0 bases, J lost 4 bases, and 5 bases stayed unmatched. CDR1 SGHRS and CDR2 YFSETQ come from the germline V gene. CDR3 in amino acids: CASSLEAGGSPDTQYF. The CDR3 DNA sequence: TGCGCCAGCAGCTTGGAAGCGGGAGGGAGTCCAGATACGCAGTATTTT. The full variable domain, its missing parts supplied by reference TRBV5-1 and TRBJ2-3, is KAGVTQTPRYLIKTRGQQVTLSCSPISGHRSVSWYQQTPGQGLQFLFEYFSETQRNKGNFPGRFSGRQFSNSRSEMNVSTLELGDSALYLCASSLEAGGSPDTQYFGPGTRLTVL.

This chain links TRBV12-3 or TRBV12-4 with TRBJ1-5, with 7 positions matching TRBD1. The CDR3 contains 17 residues. With 5 bases clipped from V and 0 bases from J, the junction kept 10 bases outside the gene matches. The chain's CDR3 is CASSAGTDPHSNQPQHF. CDR3 sequence (DNA): TGTGCCAGCAGTGCAGGGACAGATCCTCATAGCAATCAGCCCCAGCATTTT.

About this clonotype itself: At one of its ends the junction is not consistent with the germline gene, which may arise from a read error. V usage is TRBV5-1 and J usage is TRBJ1-5; D is uncertain. Germline CDR1 SGHRS, CDR2 YFSETQ. The length of the CDR3 is 13 residues. The DNA for the CDR3 is TGCGCCTGCAGCCTCAAGGTTGGTCAGCCCCAGCATTTT. Its protein product is CACSLKVGQPQHF.

The chain combines TRBV20-1 with TRBJ2-3; 7 nucleotides match TRBD1. From germline, CDR1 is DFQATT and CDR2 SNEGSKA (reference sequence). The ends lost 5 bases at V and 14 bases at J; junction bases unmatched: 13. There are 12 residues in the CDR3. CDR3 nucleotides: TGCAGTGCTCGACAGGGCCCCGGATACGCGTATTTT. This translates into CSARQGPGYAYF.

Comments on this clonotype: A read error may be the cause here, since a much bigger clone is one base away. The J gene is TRBJ2-1, the V gene TRBV21-1; TRBD2, the table's D call, was not compared with the DNA. TRBV21-1 is given as a pseudogene. CDR3 length: 15 amino acids. The CDR3 loop reads CASGSRSGTYNEQFF. Here the CDR3 DNA reads TGTGCCAGCGGCTCAAGGAGCGGTACCTACAATGAGCAGTTCTTC.

As concerns this clonotype: A much larger clone differs by one base, so this may be a read error. This rearrangement joins TRBV4-1 to TRBJ2-1, with D possibly being TRBD2 (5 bases). Germline CDR1 and CDR2: MGHRA and YSYEKL. CDR3 length: 16 amino acids. Trimming stripped 3 bases from V and 1 base from J, with 13 bases between. Written as DNA, the CDR3 is TGCGCCAGCAGCCAGCAAAGGGCGGGTTCCTACAATGAGCAGTTCTTC. It is translated as CASSQQRAGSYNEQFF.

On this clonotype itself: A much larger clone is a single base away; this may be a read error. This chain uses TRBV7-9 with TRBJ2-1; D tentatively fits TRBD1 or TRBD2 (5 bases each). The germline gives CDR1 SEHNR, CDR2 FQNEAQ (reference sequence). The CDR3 is 15 amino acids. The CDR3 region has the DNA TGTGCCAACAGCTTAGAGCAGAGGGGCTGGGATGAGCAGTTCTTC. This codes for CANSLEQRGWDEQFF.

The sample holds many counts of this clonotype. This chain uses TRBV5-1 with TRBJ2-3; D may match TRBD1 or TRBD2 (5 bases each). The V end was cut by 4 bases, the J end by 0 bases, with 15 bases between. Germline-derived CDR1 and CDR2 are SGHRS and YFSETQ. The CDR3 has 16 amino acids. CDR3 bases: TGCGCCAGCAGCCTCATTCCGGGACCGAGCACAGATACGCAGTATTTT. This translates into CASSLIPGPSTDTQYF. Together with reference TRBV5-1 and TRBJ2-3, the CDR3 gives the full variable domain: KAGVTQTPRYLIKTRGQQVTLSCSPISGHRSVSWYQQTPGQGLQFLFEYFSETQRNKGNFPGRFSGRQFSNSRSEMNVSTLELGDSALYLCASSLIPGPSTDTQYFGPGTRLTVL.

This clonotype was seen many times. This chain connects TRBV20-1 to TRBJ2-5; no reliable D call. Germline lookup yields CDR1 DFQATT and CDR2 SNEGSKA (reference sequence). The CDR3 is 12 residues long. Trimming stripped 6 bases from V and 4 bases from J, with 12 bases between. CDR3 sequence: CSAQTLSETQYF. In nucleotides, the CDR3 is TGCAGTGCCCAGACTTTGTCAGAGACCCAGTACTTC.